These 8 T cell receptor beta chains share one sample of origin, sequenced in a study of T cell responses to AZD1222 COVID-19 vaccine. The repertoire was sequenced with immunoSEQ multiplex PCR; TCRdb's copy has only in-frame clones and lacks some. The profile covers fewer than 180,000 clones, with around 94% appearing a single time and over 1% taken by the ten largest. The sequencing used peripheral blood, collected on day 0 of AZD1222 vaccination. The receptors originated from an adult in good health.

In nucleotides, the CDR3 is TGTGCCAGCAGCCTCCGCGGGGGAAATGAAAAACTGTTTTTT. This translates into CASSLRGGNEKLFF. This chain uses TRBV3-1 (or the pseudogene TRBV3-2) with TRBJ1-4; possible D gene TRBD1, 5 bases. Trimming took 4 bases from V and 5 from J, leaving 11 bases between them. Per germline, CDR1 LGHDT and CDR2 YNNKEL (reference sequence). The CDR3 spans 14 residues.

V and J are TRBV27 and TRBJ1-1; D gene unclear. Germline CDR1 MNHEY, CDR2 SMNVEV (reference sequence). Between the trimmed V and J ends, which lost 5 bases and 1 base, there was a span of 8 bases. This CDR3 comprises 13 residues. DNA of the CDR3: TGTGCCAGCAGTGACCGGGGGAACACTGAAGCTTTCTTT. It specifies CASSDRGNTEAFF.

V usage is TRBV7-2 and J usage is TRBJ2-3; TRBD2 agrees at 15 bases. The CDR3 extends over 15 amino acids. From germline, CDR1 is SGHTA and CDR2 FQGNSA. The V gene end was trimmed by 4 bases and the J gene end by 8 bases; junction bases not matched to a gene: 4. The CDR3 DNA sequence: TGTGCCAGCAGCTGGGGACTAGCGGGGGGACTTACGCAGTATTTT. Its protein product is CASSWGLAGGLTQYF.

Points on this clone: Other DNA sequences in the sample encode the same CDR3. This chain links TRBV7-9 with TRBJ2-1; TRBD2 aligns across 14 bases. In germline, CDR1 is SEHNR, CDR2 FQNEAQ (reference sequence). V trimming: 4 bases; J trimming: 7 bases; junction bases outside the gene matches: 6. The CDR3 contains 16 residues. The CDR3 nucleotides are TGTGCCAGCAGCTCCCCCGGGACTAGCGGGAGAAATGAGCAGTTCTTC. Protein: CASSSPGTSGRNEQFF.

This clone is a singleton in its sample. The V call is TRBV4-1, the J call TRBJ2-7; 8 nucleotides align to TRBD1. V shed 1 base, J shed 3 bases, and the junction held 5 bases outside the gene matches. Germline-derived CDR1 and CDR2 are MGHRA and YSYEKL. The CDR3 is 15 amino acids. CDR3 sequence (DNA): TGCGCCAGCAGCCAAGGACCAGGGGGCAACTACGAGCAGTACGTC. Protein: CASSQGPGGNYEQYV.

The chain couples TRBV4-1 to TRBJ2-5; no clear D. Between the trimmed V and J ends, which lost 4 bases and 5 bases, there was a span of 11 bases. CDR1 and CDR2 from the germline V gene are MGHRA and YSYEKL. The CDR3 contains 13 residues. The CDR3 region has the DNA TGCGCCAGCAGCCCAATTAATCTTGAGACCCAGTACTTC. This codes for CASSPINLETQYF.

V gene TRBV2 combines with J gene TRBJ2-1, with no clear D. V shed 6 bases and J shed 7 bases, with 22 bases lying between them. Germline loops: CDR1 SNHLY, CDR2 FYNNEI. This CDR3 region has 16 residues. Here the CDR3 DNA reads TGTGCCAGCAGATGGGCCCCTGCCACTCTAATGAATGAGCAGTTCTTC. Translated, it gives CASRWAPATLMNEQFF.

The chain employs TRBV20-1 and TRBJ1-6, with D hard to call. The germline CDR1 and CDR2 sequences are DFQATT and SNEGSKA (reference sequence). The length of the CDR3 is 14 residues. The V end lost 3 bases, the J end lost 13 bases, and 19 bases lay between the germline ends. The DNA of the CDR3 is TGCAGTGCTAGTGAACCGAACCGTAGGACTCCCCTCCACTTT. This encodes CSASEPNRRTPLHF.